The 25 T cell receptor beta chains given below trace back to one sample, sequenced in a study of control samples from healthy donors and cancer patients. Assay: immunoSEQ multiplex PCR; the TCRdb copy retains only in-frame clones and omits some. This table holds about 80,000 clones, around nine tenths found once. Sequenced sample: blood. These receptors came from a man aged 50 to 59 in good health.

The chain couples TRBV10-3 to TRBJ1-4; no definite D call. The CDR3 sequence is 14 residues long. V lost 6 bases to trimming and J lost 1 base, with 9 bases between them. Germline CDR1 and CDR2: ENHRY and SYGVKD. CDR3 in amino acids: CAISRGKTNEKLFF. DNA for the CDR3: TGTGCCATCAGCCGAGGGAAAACTAATGAAAAACTGTTTTTT.

This clone was recorded only once. CDR3 in amino acids: CASSSDGSPLHF. DNA for the CDR3: TGTGCCAGCAGCTCGGACGGATCACCCCTCCACTTT. This chain joins TRBV5-6 and TRBJ1-6; unclear D gene. There are 12 residues in the CDR3. V dropped 3 bases and J dropped 10 bases, with 8 bases sitting between them. Germline loops: CDR1 SGHDT, CDR2 YYEEEE.

The chain couples TRBV3-1 (or the pseudogene TRBV3-2) to TRBJ1-1, with D unclear. Germline assignment: CDR1 LGHDT and CDR2 YNNKEL (reference sequence). Trimming pared 4 bases from V and 4 bases from J, leaving 13 bases between. The CDR3 contains 14 residues. CDR3 in DNA: TGTGCCAGCAGCCCAACAAAAGGATCCACTGAAGCTTTCTTT. Its translation: CASSPTKGSTEAFF.

This clone has only one observation. The chain couples TRBV9 to TRBJ1-3, with 7 bases identical to TRBD1. With 3 bases clipped from V and 0 bases from J, the junction kept 3 bases outside the gene matches. The germline V gene has CDR1 SGDLS and CDR2 YYNGEE. This CDR3 has 15 residues. As DNA, the CDR3 is TGTGCCAGCAGCGGACAGGGTTACTCTGGAAACACCATATATTTT. Its protein is CASSGQGYSGNTIYF.

V gene TRBV27 combines with J gene TRBJ1-2; D remains ambiguous. The CDR3 is 17 residues long. CDR1 MNHEY and CDR2 SMNVEV come from the germline V gene (reference sequence). V lost 2 bases and J lost 0, with 16 bases in between. The CDR3 loop is CASSLTGRVTTNYGYTF. CDR3 DNA sequence: TGTGCCAGCAGTTTAACGGGCAGAGTGACAACTAACTATGGCTACACCTTC.

The chain uses TRBV4-1 and TRBJ1-2; no reliable D call. Looked up from germline, CDR1 is MGHRA and CDR2 is YSYEKL. The CDR3 extends over 15 amino acids. Trimming shortened V by 1 base and J by 0 bases, and 9 bases separated the two germline ends. The CDR3 loop is CASSQAPQANYGYTF. The CDR3 DNA reads as TGCGCCAGCAGCCAAGCGCCGCAAGCTAACTATGGCTACACCTTC.

V and J are TRBV5-5 and TRBJ1-3; 8 bases match TRBD1. Trimming cost V 3 bases and J 4 bases; bases outside gene matches: 6. There are 15 residues in the CDR3. Per germline, CDR1 SGHKS and CDR2 YYEKEE (reference sequence). The CDR3 region is CASSSGQGGGNTIYF. The DNA for the CDR3 is TGTGCCAGCAGCTCCGGACAGGGAGGAGGAAACACCATATATTTT.

V and J are TRBV7-2 and TRBJ1-2, with 8 nucleotides matching TRBD1. Germline CDR1 reads SGHTA; CDR2 reads FQGNSA. This CDR3 is 14 amino acids long. V gave up 5 bases and J gave up 1 base; unmatched junction bases: 3. The CDR3 DNA follows: TGTGCCAGCAGCCGGGACAGGCTTAACTATGGCTACACCTTC. This sequence encodes CASSRDRLNYGYTF.

With regard to this clone: The same CDR3 is also encoded by other DNA sequences in this sample. The V gene is TRBV12-3 or TRBV12-4, the J gene TRBJ1-2, with a tentative D call TRBD1 (6 bases). This CDR3 has 13 residues. V lost 3 bases to trimming and J lost 1 base, with 6 bases between them. The CDR3 nucleotides read TGTGCCAGCAGTTTCAGGGGTAACTATGGCTACACCTTC. Amino acids: CASSFRGNYGYTF.

The chain is built from TRBV25-1 and TRBJ2-5; a possible D gene is TRBD1 (5 bases). Looked up from germline, CDR1 is MGHDK and CDR2 is SYGVNS. V lost 1 base to trimming and J lost 3 bases, with 9 bases between them. The CDR3 consists of 14 residues. CDR3 amino acids: CASSEWTDKETQYF. The CDR3 nucleotides read TGTGCCAGCAGTGAATGGACGGACAAAGAGACCCAGTACTTC.

A word on this clone: The junction differs from germline at one of its ends, possibly a read error. This rearrangement joins TRBV5-1 to TRBJ2-7, with 7 bases lining up with TRBD1. CDR1 SGHRS and CDR2 YFSETQ come from the germline V gene. CDR3 length equals 14 residues. The CDR3 spells CASSLDRDSPGLDF. The CDR3 DNA sequence: TGCGCCAGCAGCTTGGACAGGGACAGCCCCGGGTTGGACTTC. Filled out from reference TRBV5-1 and TRBJ2-7, the complete variable domain reads KAGVTQTPRYLIKTRGQQVTLSCSPISGHRSVSWYQQTPGQGLQFLFEYFSETQRNKGNFPGRFSGRQFSNSRSEMNVSTLELGDSALYLCASSLDRDSPGLDFGPGTRLTVT.

The chain has TRBV7-9 and TRBJ1-1; 9 bases line up with TRBD1. V was pared by 5 bases and J by 7 bases, with 11 bases of the junction left unmatched. CDR1 SEHNR and CDR2 FQNEAQ come from the germline V gene (reference sequence). The CDR3 spans 15 residues. CDR3 nucleotides: TGTGCCAGCAGCGTTTTACAGGGGGCCTGGGGTGAAGCTTTCTTT. As protein: CASSVLQGAWGEAFF.

V gene TRBV29-1 combines with J gene TRBJ2-1; the D call may be TRBD1 or TRBD2 (5 bases each). The CDR3 covers 14 residues. Trimming took 6 bases from V and 8 from J, leaving 20 bases between them. CDR1 is SQVTM, CDR2 ANQGSEA, per germline. CDR3 in DNA: TGCAGCGTCCGAAAGACCGGGACCTCCGATGAGCAGTTCTTC. This encodes CSVRKTGTSDEQFF.

The rearrangement links TRBV6-5 to TRBJ1-5; no clear D gene. V lost 6 bases and J lost 0, with 12 bases in between. CDR3 length equals 15 residues. From germline, CDR1 is MNHEY and CDR2 SVGAGI. The CDR3 spells CASRAVRNSNQPQHF. The CDR3 nucleotides are TGTGCCAGCAGGGCAGTTAGAAATAGCAATCAGCCCCAGCATTTT.

This rearrangement joins TRBV6-5 to TRBJ2-7; maybe TRBD1 (5 bases). The CDR3 runs 14 residues. The ends were cut back, 6 bases at V and 2 bases at J, with 14 bases in the middle. Germline-derived CDR1 and CDR2 are MNHEY and SVGAGI. The CDR3 nucleotides read TGTGCCAGCAGGGATAGGGGTTCCCCCTACGAGCAGTACTTC. The encoded protein is CASRDRGSPYEQYF.

The rearrangement joins TRBV11-2 to TRBJ1-1, with D unresolved. In germline, CDR1 is SGHAT, CDR2 FQNNGV. The V gene lost 0 bases and the J gene lost 4 bases, with 9 bases spanning the gap. The CDR3 length is 14 residues. The CDR3: CASSLERRSTEAFF. The CDR3 DNA reads as TGTGCCAGCAGCTTAGAACGGAGGAGCACTGAAGCTTTCTTT. Full variable domain (remainder filled in from reference TRBV11-2 and TRBJ1-1): EAGVAQSPRYKIIEKRQSVAFWCNPISGHATLYWYQQILGQGPKLLIQFQNNGVVDDSQLPKDRFSAERLKGVDSTLKIQPAKLEDSAVYLCASSLERRSTEAFFGQGTRLTVV.

Of note for this clone: The same CDR3 also results from other DNA sequences found in this sample. The chain joins TRBV30 to TRBJ2-7, with no clear D. Germline V gene data show CDR1 as GTSNPN and CDR2 as SVGIG (reference sequence). The CDR3 spans 13 residues. The V end lost 1 base, the J end lost 2 bases, and 9 bases lay between the germline ends. This CDR3 reads CAWSGAGAYEQYF. The DNA of the CDR3 is TGTGCCTGGAGTGGGGCAGGAGCCTACGAGCAGTACTTC.

The V call is TRBV5-1, the J call TRBJ2-3; TRBD1 aligns across 8 bases. The CDR3 is 13 amino acids. Per germline, CDR1 SGHRS and CDR2 YFSETQ. Losses at the gene ends were 7 bases for V and 5 bases for J; bases not matched to a gene: 6. The CDR3 region is CASRTGREDTQYF. The CDR3 DNA sequence: TGCGCCAGCCGGACAGGGAGAGAAGATACGCAGTATTTT.

The chain is built from TRBV29-1 and TRBJ1-5; D is perhaps TRBD1 (6 bases). The germline CDR1 and CDR2 sequences are SQVTM and ANQGSEA. With 6 bases removed from V and 1 base from J, the gap between germline ends came to 16 bases. The CDR3 runs to 15 residues. The CDR3 spells CSVVAGDTSNQPQHF. The CDR3 nucleotides read TGCAGCGTGGTTGCAGGGGATACCAGCAATCAGCCCCAGCATTTT.

V gene TRBV30 combines with J gene TRBJ1-6; D is possibly TRBD1 (6 bases). The CDR3 covers 14 residues. From germline, CDR1 is GTSNPN and CDR2 SVGIG (reference sequence). V was clipped by 2 bases and J by 8 bases, with 13 bases between them. CDR3 sequence reads: CAWSLGGSYSPLHF. DNA for the CDR3: TGTGCCTGGAGTTTAGGGGGATCCTATTCACCCCTCCACTTT.

This clone appeared once. The gene calls are TRBV18 and TRBJ1-5; tentative D call: TRBD1 (6 bases). Trimming took off 3 bases at V and 4 bases at J, with 7 bases between the two ends. CDR3 size: 13 residues. CDR1 and CDR2 (germline): KGHSH, LQKENI. The CDR3, as DNA: TGTGCCAGCTCACCCGGACAGAATCAGCCCCAGCATTTT. Protein product: CASSPGQNQPQHF.

The V gene is TRBV12-3 or TRBV12-4, the J gene TRBJ2-7; 8 nucleotides align to TRBD1. The CDR3 has 13 residues. With 7 bases clipped from V and 6 bases from J, the junction kept 8 bases outside the gene matches. The CDR3 region is CASTTGGSFEQYF. CDR3 sequence (DNA): TGTGCCAGCACAACAGGGGGTTCTTTCGAGCAGTACTTC.

This sequence joins TRBV24-1 and TRBJ1-5; D remains unclear. Per germline, CDR1 KGHDR and CDR2 SFDVKD. V lost 6 bases, J lost 7 bases, and 12 bases lay in between. The CDR3 runs to 13 residues. The CDR3 bases are TGTGCCACCAGTCAGTCACGGGGACAGCCCCAGCATTTT. Its translation is CATSQSRGQPQHF.

In the case of this clone: Other DNA sequences in the same sample also yield this CDR3. The CDR3 DNA reads as TGTGCCAGCAGCTTGGCAGGGAACACTGAAGCTTTCTTT. It is translated as CASSLAGNTEAFF. The chain has TRBV11-2 and TRBJ1-1; D unresolved. The CDR3 contains 13 residues. In germline, CDR1 is SGHAT, CDR2 FQNNGV. Deletions cut 3 bases from V and 1 base from J, with 6 bases between.

V usage is TRBV11-2 and J usage is TRBJ1-3; 7 nucleotides line up with TRBD1. Germline values: CDR1 SGHAT, CDR2 FQNNGV. The CDR3 extends over 14 amino acids. V lost 5 bases and J lost 4; bases outside the gene matches: 5. CDR3 loop: CASSAGTAGNTIYF. CDR3 nucleotide sequence: TGTGCCAGCAGCGCCGGGACAGCAGGAAACACCATATATTTT.